This is a list of T cell receptor beta chains from one sample in a study of blood T cell repertoires in COVID-19. The data were produced by immunoSEQ multiplex PCR, yet TCRdb's version contains in-frame clones alone and is incomplete. Of some 140,000 clones listed, roughly nine tenths are singletons. Sequencing was carried out using peripheral blood. The receptors were gathered from a man in his forties or fifties with acute or convalescent COVID-19. CDR3s include the opening cysteine and the closing phenylalanine or tryptophan. A D gene is named only where the DNA matches it firmly. For some rows the clone size is stated as once, few or many, or as a class when expanded; others skip it.

TRBV19	-	-	TRBJ1-2	TGTGCCAGTAAAGGGACATATGGCTACACCTTC	CASKGTYGYTF
TRBV5-1	-	-	TRBJ2-3	TGCGCCAGCAGCCCGTGGGGGAGGACGGACCCAGATACGCAGTATTTT	CASSPWGRTDPDTQYF
TRBV6-5	-	-	TRBJ1-4	TGTGCCAGCGGGGGCTCCGAAAAACTGTTTTTT	CASGGSEKLFF
TRBV5-6	-	TRBD1	TRBJ2-1	TGTGCCAGCAGCTTGGACAGGGGCGATGAGCAGTTCTTC	CASSLDRGDEQFF
TRBV6-2/TRBV6-3	-	-	TRBJ2-2	TGTGCCAGCAGTTACCAGGGACTCCTGTCCGGGGAGCTGTTTTTT	CASSYQGLLSGELFF
TRBV2	-	-	TRBJ1-2	TGTGCCAGCAGTGAAGCCCCAAGGAATAAGGAGATTGGTGGCTACACCTTC	CASSEAPRNKEIGGYTF
TRBV4-2	-	TRBD1	TRBJ2-2	TGTGCCAGCAGCCAAGATGGGACAGGGGGCCTCACCGGGGAGCTGTTTTTT	CASSQDGTGGLTGELFF
TRBV7-8	-	-	TRBJ1-5	TGTGCCAGCAGCTTCGGGACGGGAGATCAGCCCCAGCATTTT	CASSFGTGDQPQHF
TRBV6-2/TRBV6-3	-	-	TRBJ2-2	TGTGCCAGCAGTCAATATTCGGTGAACACCGGGGAGCTGTTTTTT	CASSQYSVNTGELFF
TRBV4-1	once	-	TRBJ2-2	TGCGCCAGCAGAAGAGACTTCACCGGGGAGCTGTTTTTT	CASRRDFTGELFF
TRBV29-1	-	-	TRBJ2-1	TGCAGCGTTGATGCGCGACAGAACAATGAGCAGTTCTTC	CSVDARQNNEQFF
TRBV6-6	-	TRBD1	TRBJ1-6	TGTGCCAGCAGTGATCCGGGACAGGGCAATTCACCCCTCCACTTT	CASSDPGQGNSPLHF
TRBV19	-	-	TRBJ1-5	TGTGCCACCAAAGGGGGGGCGAGGGGCAATCAGCCCCAGCATTTT	CATKGGARGNQPQHF
TRBV24-1	-	TRBD1	TRBJ1-2	TGTGCCACCAGTGATGCCGGGACAGGGGGCCATGGCTACACCTTC	CATSDAGTGGHGYTF
TRBV12-3/TRBV12-4	-	TRBD1	TRBJ1-2	TGTGCCAGCAGGACAGGGAACTATGGCTACACCTTC	CASRTGNYGYTF
TRBV7-9	-	-	TRBJ2-7	TGTGCCAGCAGCGGAACAGGGCTTAGCTCCTACGAGCAGTACTTC	CASSGTGLSSYEQYF
TRBV6-5	-	TRBD1	TRBJ1-1	TGTGCCAGCAGCCCGGGACAGGGATCGTACACTGAAGCTTTCTTT	CASSPGQGSYTEAFF
TRBV19	-	TRBD1	TRBJ1-2	TGTGCCAGTAAAGACCTACCGGGACAGGGCTCCGGTGGCTACACCTTC	CASKDLPGQGSGGYTF
TRBV11-2	-	-	TRBJ1-2	TGTGCCAGCAGCTTAGAACGGAGACGACTCGTCTATGGCTACACCTTC	CASSLERRRLVYGYTF
TRBV10-3	-	-	TRBJ2-1	TGTGCCATCAGTGAGTCGGAGTACAATGAGCAGTTCTTC	CAISESEYNEQFF
TRBV9	-	TRBD2	TRBJ2-2	TGTGCCAGCAGCGAAGGACTAGCGGGAGCGAACACCGGGGAGCTGTTTTTT	CASSEGLAGANTGELFF
TRBV9	-	TRBD1	TRBJ1-1	TGTGCCAGCAGCCCCAGACAGGGGAATGTGGAGAACACTGAAGCTTTCTTT	CASSPRQGNVENTEAFF
TRBV10-2	-	TRBD1	TRBJ2-2	TGCGCCAGCAGTGAGTCCCCCAGGGGGCGCAATGGAATCGGGGAGCTGTTTTTT	CASSESPRGRNGIGELFF
TRBV2	-	TRBD2	TRBJ2-2	TGTGCCAGCAGTGTGAGAGCGGGGAGCTCCGGCGGGGAGCTGTTTTTT	CASSVRAGSSGGELFF
TRBV5-1	-	-	TRBJ1-4	TGCGCCAGCAGCGGGGAGGGAGCAACTAATGAAAAACTGTTTTTT	CASSGEGATNEKLFF
TRBV25-1	-	TRBD1	TRBJ1-2	TGTGCCAGCAGTGCAAGGGGGCCGTTTTATGGCTACACCTTC	CASSARGPFYGYTF
TRBV18	-	-	TRBJ2-5	TGTGCCAGCTCACCGGCCCAGGGTTTGGGGGAGACCCAGTACTTC	CASSPAQGLGETQYF
TRBV2	-	-	TRBJ1-5	TGTGCCAGCAGTGAAGGGCGGTTTCAGCCCCAGCATTTT	CASSEGRFQPQHF
TRBV24-1	-	TRBD1	TRBJ2-3	TGTGCCACCAATAGACAGGGAGATACGCAGTATTTT	CATNRQGDTQYF
TRBV10-3	-	-	TRBJ1-5	TGTGCCATCAGTGAGTCAGAACAGGGTCAGCCCCAGCATTTT	CAISESEQGQPQHF
TRBV18	-	TRBD2	TRBJ2-5	TGTGCCAGCTCACCGAACCAGCGGGAGAATCAAGAGACCCAGTACTTC	CASSPNQRENQETQYF